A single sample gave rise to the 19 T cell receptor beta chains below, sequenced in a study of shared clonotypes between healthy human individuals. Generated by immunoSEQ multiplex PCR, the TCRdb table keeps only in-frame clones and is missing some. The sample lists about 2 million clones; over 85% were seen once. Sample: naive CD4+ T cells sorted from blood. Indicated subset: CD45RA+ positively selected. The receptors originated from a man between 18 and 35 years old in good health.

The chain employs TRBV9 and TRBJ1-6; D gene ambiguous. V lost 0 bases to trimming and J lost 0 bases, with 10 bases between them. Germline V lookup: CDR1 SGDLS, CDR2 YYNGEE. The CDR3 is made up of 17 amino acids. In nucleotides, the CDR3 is TGTGCCAGCAGCGTAGATGAGTTGAGCTCCTATAATTCACCCCTCCACTTT. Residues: CASSVDELSSYNSPLHF.

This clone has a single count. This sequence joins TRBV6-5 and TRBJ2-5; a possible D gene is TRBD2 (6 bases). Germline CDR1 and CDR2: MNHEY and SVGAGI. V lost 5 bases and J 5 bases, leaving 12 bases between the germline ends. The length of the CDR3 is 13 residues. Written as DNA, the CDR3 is TGTGCCAGCAGTAATCCGGGAGAGGAGACCCAGTACTTC. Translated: CASSNPGEETQYF.

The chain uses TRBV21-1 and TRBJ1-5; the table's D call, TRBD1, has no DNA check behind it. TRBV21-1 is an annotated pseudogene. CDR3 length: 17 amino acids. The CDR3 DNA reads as TGTGCCAGCAGCTCCCCTGGGGGCGGCTGTAGCAATCAGCCCCAGCATTTT. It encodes CASSSPGGGCSNQPQHF.

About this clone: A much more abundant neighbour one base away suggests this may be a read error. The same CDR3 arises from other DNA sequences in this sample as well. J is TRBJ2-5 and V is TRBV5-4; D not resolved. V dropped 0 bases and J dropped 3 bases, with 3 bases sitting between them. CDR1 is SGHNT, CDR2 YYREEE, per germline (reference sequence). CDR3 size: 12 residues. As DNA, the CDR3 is TGTGCCAGCAGCTTGGGGGAAGAGACCCAGTACTTC. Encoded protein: CASSLGEETQYF.

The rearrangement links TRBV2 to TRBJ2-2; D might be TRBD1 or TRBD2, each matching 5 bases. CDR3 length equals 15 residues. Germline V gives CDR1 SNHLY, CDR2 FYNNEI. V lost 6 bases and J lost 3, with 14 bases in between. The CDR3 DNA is TGTGCCAGCAGGGAACGGGACGGATACACCGGGGAGCTGTTTTTT. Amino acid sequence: CASRERDGYTGELFF.

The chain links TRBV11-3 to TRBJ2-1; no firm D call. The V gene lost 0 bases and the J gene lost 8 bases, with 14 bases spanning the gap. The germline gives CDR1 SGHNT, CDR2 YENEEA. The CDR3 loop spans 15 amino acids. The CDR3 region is CASSLDAGVGDEQFF. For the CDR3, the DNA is TGTGCCAGCAGCTTAGACGCTGGGGTAGGCGATGAGCAGTTCTTC.

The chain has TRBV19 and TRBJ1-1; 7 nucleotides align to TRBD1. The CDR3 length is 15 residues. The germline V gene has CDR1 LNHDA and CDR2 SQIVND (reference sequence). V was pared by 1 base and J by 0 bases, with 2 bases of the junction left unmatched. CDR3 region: CASSIGQGVNTEAFF. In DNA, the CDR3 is TGTGCCAGTAGTATAGGACAGGGTGTGAACACTGAAGCTTTCTTT. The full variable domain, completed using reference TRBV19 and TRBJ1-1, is DGGITQSPKYLFRKEGQNVTLSCEQNLNHDAMYWYRQDPGQGLRLIYYSQIVNDFQKGDIAEGYSVSREKKESFPLTVTSAQKNPTAFYLCASSIGQGVNTEAFFGQGTRLTVV.

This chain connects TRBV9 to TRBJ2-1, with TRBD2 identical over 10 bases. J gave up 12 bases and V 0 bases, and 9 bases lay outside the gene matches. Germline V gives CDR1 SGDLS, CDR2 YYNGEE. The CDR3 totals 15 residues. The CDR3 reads CASSVGDSGGKWQFF. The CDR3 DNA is TGTGCCAGCAGCGTAGGAGATAGCGGGGGGAAGTGGCAGTTCTTC.

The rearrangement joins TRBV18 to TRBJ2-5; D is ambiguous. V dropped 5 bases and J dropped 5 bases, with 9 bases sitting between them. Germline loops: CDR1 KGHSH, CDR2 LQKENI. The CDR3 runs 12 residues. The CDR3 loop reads CASSISWETQYF. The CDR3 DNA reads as TGTGCCAGCTCAATATCGTGGGAGACCCAGTACTTC.

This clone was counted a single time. CDR3 residues: CASSPPPRVSSYNEQFF. DNA for the CDR3: TGTGCCAGCAGCCCCCCCCCACGGGTTAGCTCCTACAATGAGCAGTTCTTC. The V gene is TRBV11-2, the J gene TRBJ2-1; D gene unclear. Germline assignment: CDR1 SGHAT and CDR2 FQNNGV. CDR3 length equals 17 residues. Between the trimmed V and J ends, which lost 5 bases and 0 bases, there was a span of 17 bases. The variable domain in full, with the rest retrieved from reference TRBV11-2 and TRBJ2-1, is EAGVAQSPRYKIIEKRQSVAFWCNPISGHATLYWYQQILGQGPKLLIQFQNNGVVDDSQLPKDRFSAERLKGVDSTLKIQPAKLEDSAVYLCASSPPPRVSSYNEQFFGPGTRLTVL.

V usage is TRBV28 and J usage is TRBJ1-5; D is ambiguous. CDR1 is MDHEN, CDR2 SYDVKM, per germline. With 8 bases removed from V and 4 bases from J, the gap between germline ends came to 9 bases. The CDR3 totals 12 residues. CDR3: CASAPLNQPQHF. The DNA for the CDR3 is TGTGCCAGCGCCCCCCTAAATCAGCCCCAGCATTTT.

The CDR3 nucleotides read TGTGCCAGCAACCCAGGGACTAGCGCCTACAATGAGCAGTTCTTC. Protein product: CASNPGTSAYNEQFF. V gene TRBV9 combines with J gene TRBJ2-1; 10 bases align to TRBD2. V lost 6 bases, J lost 2 bases, and 5 bases stayed unmatched. CDR1 SGDLS and CDR2 YYNGEE come from the germline V gene. The CDR3 loop spans 15 amino acids. The entire variable domain, with the rest obtained from reference TRBV9 and TRBJ2-1, is as follows: DSGVTQTPKHLITATGQRVTLRCSPRSGDLSVYWYQQSLDQGLQFLIQYYNGEERAKGNILERFSAQQFPDLHSELNLSSLELGDSALYFCASNPGTSAYNEQFFGPGTRLTVL.

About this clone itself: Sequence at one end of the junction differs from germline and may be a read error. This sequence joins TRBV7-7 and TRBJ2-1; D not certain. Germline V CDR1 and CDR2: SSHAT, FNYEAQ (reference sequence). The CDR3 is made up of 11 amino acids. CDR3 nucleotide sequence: TGTGCTAGCAGCTTATTCAATGAGCAGTTCTTC. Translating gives CASSLFNEQFF.

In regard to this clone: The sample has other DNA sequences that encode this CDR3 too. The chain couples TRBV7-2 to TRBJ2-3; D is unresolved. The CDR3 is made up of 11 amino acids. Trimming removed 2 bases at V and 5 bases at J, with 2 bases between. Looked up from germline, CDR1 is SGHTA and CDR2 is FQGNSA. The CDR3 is CASSLRDTQYF. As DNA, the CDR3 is TGTGCCAGCAGCTTACGAGATACGCAGTATTTT.

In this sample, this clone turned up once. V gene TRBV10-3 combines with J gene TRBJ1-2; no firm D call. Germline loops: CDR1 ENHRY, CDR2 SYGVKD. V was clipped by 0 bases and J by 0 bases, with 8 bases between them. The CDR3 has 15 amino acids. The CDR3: CAISESRETNYGYTF. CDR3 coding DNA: TGTGCCATCAGTGAGTCTAGGGAGACTAACTATGGCTACACCTTC.

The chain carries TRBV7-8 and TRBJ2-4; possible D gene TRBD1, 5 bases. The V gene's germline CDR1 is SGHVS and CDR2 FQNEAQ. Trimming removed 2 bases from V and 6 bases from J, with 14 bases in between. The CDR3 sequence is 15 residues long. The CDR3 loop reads CASSLSDGRGNIQYF. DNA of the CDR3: TGTGCCAGCAGCTTATCGGACGGAAGGGGAAACATTCAGTACTTC.

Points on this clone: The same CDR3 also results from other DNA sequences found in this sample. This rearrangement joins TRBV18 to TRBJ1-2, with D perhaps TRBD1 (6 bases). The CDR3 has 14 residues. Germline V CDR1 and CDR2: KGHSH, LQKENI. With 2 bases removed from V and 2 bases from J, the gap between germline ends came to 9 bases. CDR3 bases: TGTGCCAGCTCACCAAACAGGGCCAACTATGGCTACACCTTC. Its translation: CASSPNRANYGYTF.

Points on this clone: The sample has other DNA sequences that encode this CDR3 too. CDR3 loop: CASSPTLETQYF. In nucleotides, the CDR3 is TGTGCCAGCTCACCTACCTTAGAGACCCAGTACTTC. The V call is TRBV18, the J call TRBJ2-5; D ambiguous. The CDR3 sequence is 12 residues long. V shed 3 bases and J shed 4 bases, with 6 bases lying between them. Germline V gives CDR1 KGHSH, CDR2 LQKENI.

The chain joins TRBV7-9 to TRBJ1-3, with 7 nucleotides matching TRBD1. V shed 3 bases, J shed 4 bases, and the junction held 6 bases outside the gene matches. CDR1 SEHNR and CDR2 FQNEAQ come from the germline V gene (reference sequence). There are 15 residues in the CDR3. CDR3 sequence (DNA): TGTGCCAGCAGCTTGACAGGGATGAAAGGAAACACCATATATTTT. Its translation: CASSLTGMKGNTIYF.